This TCR beta chain was sequenced for a study of Graves' ophthalmopathy and Graves' hyperthyroidism. Study context: Peripheral blood sampling occurred at initial diagnosis, before any treatment.

RNA transcripts yielded amplified TCR beta CDR3 regions. HTBI primers primed a first-round RT-PCR, and a second-round multiplex PCR followed. TCRdb reanalysed the multiplex PCR reads using MiXCR and keeps one entry per CDR3 protein. Of some 350,000 distinct CDR3 sequences in the sample, about a sixth were seen once. Regarding the study as a whole: Blood was where most expanded thyroid clonotypes above 0.001 frequency also turned up.

Excluded: other autoimmune disease, uncontrolled infection, pregnancy or lactation. Of note for this clonotype: What it recognizes is unknown.

Per the germline V gene, CDR1 is SNHLY and CDR2 is FYNNEI. V lost 6 bases and J lost 1, with 9 bases in between. CDR3 length equals 14 residues. The sequencing sample was made of peripheral blood. V usage is TRBV2 and J usage is TRBJ2-2; D gene uncertain. This sequence originates from an adult woman with stable Graves' hyperthyroidism. The CDR3 loop reads CASSVLMNTGELFF. The CDR3, as DNA: TGTGCCAGCAGCGTATTGATGAACACCGGGGAGCTGTTTTTT.